These T cell receptor beta chains were read from a single sample in a study of blood T cell repertoires in COVID-19. The repertoire was sequenced with immunoSEQ multiplex PCR; TCRdb's copy has only in-frame clones and lacks some. The data contain some 520,000 clones, about 91% of them singletons. Input material: peripheral blood. The receptors originated from a man aged 18-30 years with COVID-19, enrolled during active disease. Each CDR3 is given with its conserved first and last residue. D genes are given only for firm matches. Where a row states a size, it is once, few, many or the class of an expanded clone; other rows omit it.

v_call	j_call	d_call	clone_size	cdr3_nt	cdr3_aa
TRBV7-8	TRBJ2-2	TRBD2	.	TGTGCCAGCAGCTTCAAACTAGGGACTAGCGGCACCGGGGAGCTGTTTTTT	CASSFKLGTSGTGELFF
TRBV5-1	TRBJ2-3	TRBD2	.	TGCGCCAGCAGCCCCGGCGGGAGGTCTAGCACAGATACGCAGTATTTT	CASSPGGRSSTDTQYF
TRBV29-1	TRBJ2-2	.	.	TGCAGCGTCCTCCCGGGACTTCACACCGGGGAGCTGTTTTTT	CSVLPGLHTGELFF
TRBV6-4	TRBJ2-2	TRBD1	few	TGTGCCAGCAGTGACGGGACAGGGAACACCGGGGAGCTGTTTTTT	CASSDGTGNTGELFF
TRBV29-1	TRBJ2-1	.	.	TGCAGCGTCCGCGGGCGCTCCTACAATGAGCAGTTCTTC	CSVRGRSYNEQFF
TRBV19	TRBJ2-7	TRBD1	.	TGTGCCAGTAGTCATATCAGACAGGGGAGTTCCTACGAGCAGTACTTC	CASSHIRQGSSYEQYF
TRBV4-1	TRBJ1-1	TRBD1	once	TGCGCCAGCAGCCTGGGGACAGGGACTTTGAACACTGAAGCTTTCTTT	CASSLGTGTLNTEAFF
TRBV6-1	TRBJ2-1	TRBD2	.	TGTGCCAGCAGTGAAGTTGCGGGAGGCAGGGAGCAGTTCTTC	CASSEVAGGREQFF
TRBV4-1	TRBJ2-7	TRBD2	.	TGCGCCAGCAGCCAAGGGACTAGCGGGACCTACGAGCAGTACTTC	CASSQGTSGTYEQYF
TRBV6-5	TRBJ2-7	TRBD1	.	TGTGCCAGCAGGAGGGGCGGGACAGGGTCCTACGAGCAGTACTTC	CASRRGGTGSYEQYF
TRBV5-6	TRBJ2-3	.	few	TGTGCCAGCAGCTTGATGGACACATCAGATACGCAGTATTTT	CASSLMDTSDTQYF
TRBV29-1	TRBJ2-5	TRBD1	once	TGCAGCGTTGAGGAACAGGGGGTAAAGACCCAGTACTTC	CSVEEQGVKTQYF
TRBV5-4	TRBJ2-1	TRBD2	once	TGTGCCCCGATCGGGAGGCGAGTCGCCTGCTCCTACAATGAGCAGTTCTTC	CAPIGRRVACSYNEQFF
TRBV6-5	TRBJ1-2	.	.	TGTGCCAGCAGCTCCACAGGGTTAGCTAACTATGGCTACACCTTC	CASSSTGLANYGYTF
TRBV19	TRBJ2-6	TRBD1	.	TGTGCCAGTCGGGACAGACACCGACCGAGCTCTGGGGCCAACGTCCTGACTTTC	CASRDRHRPSSGANVLTF
TRBV6-2/TRBV6-3	TRBJ1-2	.	.	TGTGCCAGCAGTGGTCACGCTGACAGGTTAGCTTATGGCTACACCTTC	CASSGHADRLAYGYTF
TRBV12-5	TRBJ1-4	TRBD1	.	TGTGCTAGTGGTTCAGGGACAGGGCCTGAAAAACTGTTTTTT	CASGSGTGPEKLFF
TRBV18	TRBJ2-4	.	.	TGTGCCAGCTCACCACTTTCCCTCACTAGCGCCAAAAACATTCAGTACTTC	CASSPLSLTSAKNIQYF
TRBV21-1	TRBJ1-4	.	.	TGTGCCAGCAGCAAAAAGGGGAATGAAAAACTGTTTTTT	CASSKKGNEKLFF
TRBV7-9	TRBJ1-4	TRBD1	few	TGTGCCAGCAGCCCGGACAGGGTGGTCGAAAAACTGTTTTTT	CASSPDRVVEKLFF
TRBV5-1	TRBJ2-1	TRBD2	.	TGCGCCAGCAGCCAACTAGCGGGATATGACAATGAGCAGTTCTTC	CASSQLAGYDNEQFF
TRBV11-2	TRBJ2-1	.	.	TGTGCCAGCAGCATACGTAGCGGAGAGCAGTTCTTC	CASSIRSGEQFF
TRBV5-4	TRBJ2-7	TRBD1	.	TGTGCCAGCAGCTTGGGTAACAGGGGGCAGTACGAGCAGTACTTC	CASSLGNRGQYEQYF
TRBV25-1	TRBJ1-6	.	once	TGTGCCAGCAACGAGCCAACTTCTAATTCACCCCTCCACTTT	CASNEPTSNSPLHF
TRBV5-1	TRBJ2-7	.	.	TGCGCCAGCAGCTTGGAGGGAGGTTTTTACGAGCAGTACTTC	CASSLEGGFYEQYF
TRBV7-2	TRBJ1-2	TRBD1	once	TGTGCCAGCAGCCGTGAGACAGGGAGATATGGCTACACCTTC	CASSRETGRYGYTF
TRBV4-1	TRBJ2-6	.	.	TGCGCCAGCAGCCAGAGAGGACAGTGGGACTCTGGGGCCAACGTCCTGACTTTC	CASSQRGQWDSGANVLTF
TRBV5-6	TRBJ2-3	TRBD2	.	TGTGCCAGCAGCTTAGTCGGGACTAGCGGTACAGATACGCAGTATTTT	CASSLVGTSGTDTQYF
TRBV30	TRBJ2-2	.	.	TGTGCCTCGCCAACCGGGGGATTCACCGGGGAGCTGTTTTTT	CASPTGGFTGELFF
TRBV6-5	TRBJ2-7	.	.	TGTGCCAGCAGTTACCGGGGCGAGCAGTACTTC	CASSYRGEQYF
TRBV4-1	TRBJ2-7	.	few	TGCGCCAGCGGCGCACTAGGGGGTGAGCAGTACTTC	CASGALGGEQYF
TRBV16	TRBJ1-5	.	.	TGTGCCAGCAGCCAGGGAGGGCTAGGTAATCAGCCCCAGCATTTT	CASSQGGLGNQPQHF
TRBV7-9	TRBJ2-1	.	once	TGTGCCAGCATACAGGAGAGCTCCTACAATGAGCAGTTCTTC	CASIQESSYNEQFF
TRBV3-1/TRBV3-2	TRBJ1-1	.	.	TGTGCCAGCAGCCAAGACAGGCTAAACACTGAAGCTTTCTTT	CASSQDRLNTEAFF
TRBV19	TRBJ2-5	.	.	TGTGCCAGTAGTACCTCCGGGACAAACCAAGAGACCCAGTACTTC	CASSTSGTNQETQYF